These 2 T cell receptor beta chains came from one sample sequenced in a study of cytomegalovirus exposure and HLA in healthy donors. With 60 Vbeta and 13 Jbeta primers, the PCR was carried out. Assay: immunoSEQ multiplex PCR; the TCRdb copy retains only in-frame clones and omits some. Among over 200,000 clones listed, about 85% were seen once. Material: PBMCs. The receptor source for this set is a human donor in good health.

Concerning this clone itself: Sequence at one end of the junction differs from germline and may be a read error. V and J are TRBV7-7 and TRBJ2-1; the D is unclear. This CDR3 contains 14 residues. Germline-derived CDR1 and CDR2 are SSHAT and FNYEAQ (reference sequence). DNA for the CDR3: TGTGCTAGCAGCTTAGAAGTAGAGGATGGTGAGCAGTTCTTC. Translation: CASSLEVEDGEQFF.

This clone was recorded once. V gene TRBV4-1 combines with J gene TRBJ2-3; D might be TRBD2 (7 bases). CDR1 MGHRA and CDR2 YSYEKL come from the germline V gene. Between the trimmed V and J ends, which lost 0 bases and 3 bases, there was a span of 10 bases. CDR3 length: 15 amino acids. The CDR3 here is CASSQEGGGTDTQYF. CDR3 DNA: TGCGCCAGCAGCCAAGAGGGAGGGGGGACAGATACGCAGTATTTT.